Following are 5 T cell receptor beta chains from one sample sequenced in a study of T-cell memory formation after mild COVID-19. TCRdb re-called the 5' RACE reads with MiXCR, one entry per CDR3 protein. The table lists about 270,000 distinct CDR3 sequences, 15% to 20% of them singletons. Sequenced material: PBMCs or a T cell subset sorted from them (not recorded which). The receptors were gathered from a man younger than 35 who had mild COVID-19 (a few samples of this study predate the infection). Cell type and time point are not known.

This clonotype occurred a few times. The chain combines TRBV5-1 with TRBJ2-7; 10 nucleotides agree with TRBD1. Per the germline V gene, CDR1 is SGHRS and CDR2 is YFSETQ. The CDR3 consists of 16 residues. The junction had 11 bases not matched to a gene; V was cut back by 3 bases and J by 5 bases. In DNA, the CDR3 is TGCGCCAGCAGCTCGAGACCCTTCGGGACAGGGGACGAGCAGTACGTC. Its translation is CASSSRPFGTGDEQYV.

The chain joins TRBV20-1 to TRBJ2-1, with a weak D call TRBD1 (5 bases). Between the trimmed V and J ends, which lost 0 bases and 0 bases, there was a span of 12 bases. This CDR3 contains 16 residues. Germline CDR1 DFQATT, CDR2 SNEGSKA (reference sequence). CDR3 residues: CSARDGGASSYNEQFF. DNA of the CDR3: TGCAGTGCTAGAGATGGTGGGGCAAGCTCCTACAATGAGCAGTTCTTC.

This sequence joins TRBV12-3 or TRBV12-4 and TRBJ2-3; D not resolved. The CDR3 extends over 14 amino acids. Deletions cut 5 bases from V and 2 bases from J, with 11 bases between. Here the CDR3 DNA reads TGTGCCAGCAGTCCCAGACTTTTCACAGATACGCAGTATTTT. Protein sequence: CASSPRLFTDTQYF.

This clonotype was found many times. The rearrangement joins TRBV18 to TRBJ2-1; 10 nucleotides match TRBD2. The CDR3 has 15 amino acids. Germline V gene lookup returns CDR1 KGHSH and CDR2 LQKENI. V lost 0 bases and J lost 9; bases outside the gene matches: 5. The CDR3 loop is CASSPPQRGGGEQFF. The CDR3 DNA reads TGTGCCAGCTCACCACCCCAGCGGGGGGGCGGTGAGCAGTTCTTC.

The V and J genes are TRBV6-2 or TRBV6-3 and TRBJ1-1; D is possibly TRBD1 (6 bases). CDR3 size: 15 residues. Germline V gene data show CDR1 as MNHEY and CDR2 as SVGEGT. Trimming left V 6 bases short and J 3 bases short, with 17 bases between. The CDR3 nucleotides are TGTGCCAGCAGGAGCACAGGGCTTGGTGACACTGAAGCTTTCTTT. Protein: CASRSTGLGDTEAFF.